Detailed here is one TCR beta chain. Sequenced by immunoSEQ multiplex PCR; TCRdb stores in-frame clones only, minus some. This sample has about 11,000 clones, with 65% to 80% found just once. This sample is part of a study of follicular helper T cells after annual influenza vaccination. CDR3 length: 11 amino acids. Germline V gives CDR1 MNHEY, CDR2 SMNVEV (reference sequence). V lost 3 bases, J lost 6 bases, and 4 bases lay in between. This receptor was identified in an adult who received the influenza vaccine. The chain employs TRBV27 and TRBJ2-3; no reliable D call. The starting material was CXCR5- memory CD4+ T cells sorted from blood, obtained 6 weeks after influenza vaccination. The CDR3 sequence: CASSLGDTQYF. The DNA for the CDR3 is TGTGCCAGCAGTTTGGGCGATACGCAGTATTTT.